This entry lists 2 T cell receptor beta chains sequenced from one sample in a study of cytomegalovirus exposure and HLA in healthy donors. Vbeta (60) and Jbeta (13) primers were used in the PCR. The repertoire was sequenced with immunoSEQ multiplex PCR; TCRdb's copy has only in-frame clones and lacks some. Of over 85,000 clones listed, roughly 79% are singletons. Material: PBMCs. The source is a man younger than 40 in good health and CMV-seronegative.

This chain connects TRBV11-2 to TRBJ1-4; D might be TRBD1 (5 bases). V dropped 2 bases and J dropped 2 bases, with 15 bases sitting between them. The CDR3 is made up of 17 amino acids. In germline, CDR1 is SGHAT, CDR2 FQNNGV. The DNA of the CDR3 is TGTGCCAGCAGCTTAAACAGGCGCCTAATTACTAATGAAAAACTGTTTTTT. Protein product: CASSLNRRLITNEKLFF.

The J gene is TRBJ1-2, the V gene TRBV19, with TRBD1 as a possible D gene (5 bases). Trimming stripped 4 bases from V and 0 bases from J, with 12 bases between. Germline loops: CDR1 LNHDA, CDR2 SQIVND (reference sequence). The CDR3 is 15 amino acids. CDR3 loop: CASSNQGTPNYGYTF. The CDR3 DNA sequence: TGTGCCAGTAGTAATCAGGGAACTCCTAACTATGGCTACACCTTC.